This record looks at one T cell receptor (beta chain) sequence and its context. The antigen is not known. This record belongs to a study of beta chain features in type 1 diabetes. Findings and caveats of the study: Relative to healthy donors, patients appeared to have naive, central memory and Treg TCRB repertoires that were more similar. Shorter TCRB CDR3s, moderately but significantly so, were found in Type 1 diabetes patients in all four CD4+ subsets. With patients and controls alike, PCR might favor shorter templates to an equal degree.

CDR1 is MNHEY, CDR2 SVGAGI, per germline. The ends lost 6 bases at V and 6 bases at J; junction bases unmatched: 4. The CDR3 length is 14 residues. Of the isolated RNA, all was reverse transcribed, and so the sequenced material was expressed TCRB transcripts. Here immunoSEQ multiplex PCR was the method, and the copy in TCRdb shows in-frame clones only, minus some. Counted here are around 400,000 clones, roughly 16% occurring once; the ten biggest clones make up 0.019%. This clonotype was sampled from a woman in her late teens or twenties in good health. The sample comprised naive CD4+ T cells from blood. The chain joins TRBV6-5 to TRBJ2-1, with 11 positions matching TRBD1. As DNA, the CDR3 is TGTGCCAGCAGCCTGGACAGGGGGCTCAATGAGCAGTTCTTC. Protein product: CASSLDRGLNEQFF.